The 2 T cell receptor beta chains below come from one sample, sequenced in a study of T cells after posttransplantation cyclophosphamide. The data were produced by immunoSEQ multiplex PCR, yet TCRdb's version contains in-frame clones alone and is incomplete. The sample has thousands of clones; nearly 99% are singletons. Sequencing used naive CD8+ T cells sorted from PBMCs. The receptors stem from a man between 50 and 59 years old in good health, CMV-negative, and a related stem cell transplant donor.

J is TRBJ1-4 and V is TRBV14; tentatively, D is TRBD1 (5 bases). Germline assignment: CDR1 SGHDN and CDR2 FVKESK. This CDR3 comprises 16 residues. Trimming took off 3 bases at V and 4 bases at J, with 15 bases between the two ends. DNA of the CDR3: TGTGCCAGCAGCCACTACTATACAGGAGTTAATGAAAAACTGTTTTTT. It codes for CASSHYYTGVNEKLFF.

This chain uses TRBV27 with TRBJ1-1, with 9 bases fitting TRBD1. After removal of 5 bases from V and 5 bases from J, the junction contained 6 bases not matched to a gene. The germline V gene encodes CDR1 MNHEY and CDR2 SMNVEV (reference sequence). The CDR3 loop spans 14 amino acids. In DNA, the CDR3 is TGTGCCAGCAGTCCGGGACAGGGATGGACTGAAGCTTTCTTT. This translates into CASSPGQGWTEAFF.